The 7 T cell receptor beta chains below all came from one sample that was sequenced in a study of regulatory T cells in long-lasting Graves disease. Regarding time point: persistent/refractory GD, antithyroid drugs over 5 years with positive TRAb. The TCR library was made from RNA that had been extracted from PBMCs in TRIzol. Arm-PCR of CDR3 regions with iRepertoire HTBI primers generated TCR beta libraries. TCRdb redid the calling of the multiplex PCR reads with MiXCR, one entry per CDR3 protein. This table holds approximately 380,000 distinct CDR3 sequences, less than 25% found once. The sequencing used peripheral blood mononuclear cells (PBMCs), collected when the disease was refractory, from a patient treated with antithyroid drugs. The receptors stem from a female donor with Graves disease.

The J gene is TRBJ1-5, the V gene TRBV6-2 or TRBV6-3; D remains ambiguous. Germline V CDR1 and CDR2: MNHEY, SVGEGT. V was trimmed by 5 bases and J by 2 bases, leaving 22 bases between them. The CDR3 totals 18 residues. CDR3 sequence: CASSSPPGGFIGNQPQHF. The CDR3 nucleotides are TGTGCCAGCAGTAGCCCTCCGGGAGGGTTTATTGGCAATCAGCCCCAGCATTTT.

The CDR3 region has the DNA TGTGCCATCAGTGACTCTAGGGTTATATCTAGCGGGGCAACCGGGGAGCTGTTTTTT. Translated: CAISDSRVISSGATGELFF. The rearrangement joins TRBV10-3 to TRBJ2-2; 9 bases fit TRBD2. With 3 bases clipped from V and 5 bases from J, the junction kept 16 bases outside the gene matches. The CDR3 is 19 amino acids. Germline CDR1 is ENHRY and CDR2 is SYGVKD.

This sequence joins TRBV6-2 or TRBV6-3 and TRBJ2-1; the D is unclear. Looked up from germline, CDR1 is MNHEY and CDR2 is SVGEGT. This CDR3 has 16 residues. Trimming cost V 3 bases and J 0 bases, with 12 bases left between them. The CDR3 here is CASSYYIQSSYNEQFF. The CDR3 bases are TGTGCCAGCAGTTATTACATTCAGAGCTCCTACAATGAGCAGTTCTTC.

The sample holds a few counts of this clonotype. This rearrangement joins TRBV5-1 to TRBJ2-2, with D hard to call. The CDR3 length is 13 residues. Germline V gene lookup returns CDR1 SGHRS and CDR2 YFSETQ. V gave up 2 bases and J gave up 4 bases, with 6 bases separating them. CDR3 in amino acids: CASSFKSTGELFF. Written as DNA, the CDR3 is TGCGCCAGCAGCTTCAAGAGCACCGGGGAGCTGTTTTTT.

This chain joins TRBV20-1 and TRBJ1-4; D is unresolved. The germline CDR1 and CDR2 sequences are DFQATT and SNEGSKA (reference sequence). This CDR3 has 14 residues. With 6 bases removed from V and 8 bases from J, the gap between germline ends came to 19 bases. CDR3 bases: TGCAGTGCGGGCGGGGTGACACCGCGGGAAAAACTGTTTTTT. It encodes CSAGGVTPREKLFF.

This chain links TRBV20-1 with TRBJ2-5; maybe TRBD1 (6 bases). Between the trimmed V and J ends, which lost 5 bases and 1 base, there was a span of 17 bases. CDR3 length: 15 residues. In germline, CDR1 is DFQATT, CDR2 SNEGSKA (reference sequence). The CDR3 here is CSALYSRGSQETQYF. Written as DNA, the CDR3 is TGCAGTGCTCTTTACTCGAGGGGGTCCCAAGAGACCCAGTACTTC.

The V call is TRBV28, the J call TRBJ1-2, with unresolved D. The germline CDR1 and CDR2 sequences are MDHEN and SYDVKM. The CDR3 is made up of 13 amino acids. The germline V and J ends were trimmed by 4 bases and 4 bases, with 10 bases remaining between them. CDR3 residues: CASSWQNSYGYTF. In nucleotides, the CDR3 is TGTGCCAGCAGTTGGCAGAATTCCTATGGCTACACCTTC.